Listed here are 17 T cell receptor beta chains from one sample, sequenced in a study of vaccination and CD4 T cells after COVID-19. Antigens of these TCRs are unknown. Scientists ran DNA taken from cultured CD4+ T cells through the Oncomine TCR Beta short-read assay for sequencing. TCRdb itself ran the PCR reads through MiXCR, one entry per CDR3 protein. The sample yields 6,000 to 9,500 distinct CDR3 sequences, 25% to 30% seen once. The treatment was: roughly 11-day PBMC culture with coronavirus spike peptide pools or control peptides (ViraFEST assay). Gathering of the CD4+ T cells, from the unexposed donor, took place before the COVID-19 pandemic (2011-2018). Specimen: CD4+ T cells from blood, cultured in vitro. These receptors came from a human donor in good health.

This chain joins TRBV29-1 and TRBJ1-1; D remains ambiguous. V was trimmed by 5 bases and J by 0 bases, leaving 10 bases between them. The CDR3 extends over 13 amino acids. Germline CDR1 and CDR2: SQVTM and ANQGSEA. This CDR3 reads CSVYRQMNTEAFF. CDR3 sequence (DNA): TGCAGCGTTTATCGACAAATGAACACTGAAGCTTTCTTT.

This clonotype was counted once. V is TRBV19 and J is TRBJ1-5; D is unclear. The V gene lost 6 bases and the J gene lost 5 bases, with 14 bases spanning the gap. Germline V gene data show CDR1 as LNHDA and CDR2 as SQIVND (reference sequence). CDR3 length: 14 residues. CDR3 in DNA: TGTGCCAGTAGGCAGCCGTTAGGGTATCAGCCCCAGCATTTT. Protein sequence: CASRQPLGYQPQHF.

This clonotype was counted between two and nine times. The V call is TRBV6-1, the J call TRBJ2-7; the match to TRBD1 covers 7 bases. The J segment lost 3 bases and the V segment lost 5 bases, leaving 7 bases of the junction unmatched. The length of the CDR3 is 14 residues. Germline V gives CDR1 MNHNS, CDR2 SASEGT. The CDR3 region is CASSRIGDSYEQYF. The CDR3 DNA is TGTGCCAGCAGTCGAATAGGGGACAGCTACGAGCAGTACTTC.

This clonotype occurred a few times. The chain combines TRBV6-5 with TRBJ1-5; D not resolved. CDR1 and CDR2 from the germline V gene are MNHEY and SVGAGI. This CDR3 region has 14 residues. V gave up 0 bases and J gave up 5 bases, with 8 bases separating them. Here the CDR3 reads CASSYSTQDQPQHF. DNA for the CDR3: TGTGCCAGCAGTTACTCGACACAAGATCAGCCCCAGCATTTT.

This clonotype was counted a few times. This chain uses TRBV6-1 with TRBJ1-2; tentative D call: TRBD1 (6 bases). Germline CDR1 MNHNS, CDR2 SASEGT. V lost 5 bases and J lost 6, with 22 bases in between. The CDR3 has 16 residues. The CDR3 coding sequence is TGTGCCAGCAGTACCCCGGCCCTTACAGGGAATCATGGCTACACCTTC. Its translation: CASSTPALTGNHGYTF.

In DNA, the CDR3 is TGTGCCAGCAGCCTCCACACAGGGGGACGCACAGATACGCAGTATTTT. Its translation: CASSLHTGGRTDTQYF. V gene TRBV6-1 combines with J gene TRBJ2-3, with 8 bases matching TRBD1. The germline V gene encodes CDR1 MNHNS and CDR2 SASEGT. The CDR3 spans 16 residues. Trimming at V came to 6 bases and at J to 1 base, leaving 9 bases not matched to a gene.

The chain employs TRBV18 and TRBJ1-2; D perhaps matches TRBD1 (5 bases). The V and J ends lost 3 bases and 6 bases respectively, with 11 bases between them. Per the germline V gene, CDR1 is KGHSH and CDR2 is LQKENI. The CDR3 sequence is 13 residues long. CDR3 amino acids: CASSPGPRNGYTF. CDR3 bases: TGTGCCAGCTCACCGGGACCGCGAAATGGCTACACCTTC.

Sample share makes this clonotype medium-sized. The chain's CDR3 is CASRPGSEGGYTF. The DNA of the CDR3 is TGTGCCAGCAGGCCCGGGTCGGAGGGTGGCTACACCTTC. The chain combines TRBV6-1 with TRBJ1-2; no clear D gene. There are 13 residues in the CDR3. Trimming removed 6 bases at V and 7 bases at J, with 15 bases between. Germline CDR1 MNHNS, CDR2 SASEGT.

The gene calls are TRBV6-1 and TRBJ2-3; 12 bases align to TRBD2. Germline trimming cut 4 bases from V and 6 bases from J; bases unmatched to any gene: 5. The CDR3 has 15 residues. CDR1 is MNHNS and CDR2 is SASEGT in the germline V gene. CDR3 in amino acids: CASSGLAGGPDTQYF. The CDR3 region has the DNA TGTGCCAGCAGTGGTCTAGCGGGGGGGCCCGATACGCAGTATTTT.

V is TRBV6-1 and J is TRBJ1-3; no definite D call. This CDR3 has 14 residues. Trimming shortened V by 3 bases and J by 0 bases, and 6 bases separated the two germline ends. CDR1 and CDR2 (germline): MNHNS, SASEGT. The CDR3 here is CASSEVYSGNTIYF. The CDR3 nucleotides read TGTGCCAGCAGTGAGGTCTACTCTGGAAACACCATATATTTT.

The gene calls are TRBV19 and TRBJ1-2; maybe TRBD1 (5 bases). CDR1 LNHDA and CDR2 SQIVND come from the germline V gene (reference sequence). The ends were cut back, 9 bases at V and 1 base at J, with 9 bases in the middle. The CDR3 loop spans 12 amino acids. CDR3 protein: CASMTVNYGYTF. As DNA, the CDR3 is TGTGCCAGCATGACAGTTAACTATGGCTACACCTTC.

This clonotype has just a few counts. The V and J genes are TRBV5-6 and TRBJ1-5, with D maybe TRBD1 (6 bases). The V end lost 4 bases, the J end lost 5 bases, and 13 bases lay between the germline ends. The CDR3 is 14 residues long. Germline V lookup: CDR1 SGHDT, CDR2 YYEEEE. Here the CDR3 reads CASSLDGGYQPQHF. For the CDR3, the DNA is TGTGCCAGCAGCCTAGATGGGGGCTATCAGCCCCAGCATTTT.

The chain's CDR3 is CASSLLGPGSYEQYF. The CDR3 bases are TGTGCCAGCAGTTTATTAGGTCCGGGCTCCTACGAGCAGTACTTC. V gene TRBV27 combines with J gene TRBJ2-7; D not resolved. V lost 1 base, J lost 0 bases, and 10 bases lay in between. This CDR3 comprises 15 residues. The V gene's germline CDR1 is MNHEY and CDR2 SMNVEV (reference sequence).

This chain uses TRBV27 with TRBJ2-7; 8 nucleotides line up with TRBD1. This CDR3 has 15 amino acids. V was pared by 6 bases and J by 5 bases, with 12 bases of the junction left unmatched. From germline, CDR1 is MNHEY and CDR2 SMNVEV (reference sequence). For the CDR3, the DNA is TGTGCCAGCAGCGGTACGGCCAGGGGGCGCGACGAGCAGTACTTC. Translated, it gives CASSGTARGRDEQYF.

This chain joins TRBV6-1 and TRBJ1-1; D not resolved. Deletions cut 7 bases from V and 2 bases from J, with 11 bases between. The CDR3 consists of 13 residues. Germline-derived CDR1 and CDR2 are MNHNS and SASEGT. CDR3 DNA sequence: TGTGCCAGCAATACCAGGCAAAACACTGAAGCTTTCTTT. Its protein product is CASNTRQNTEAFF.

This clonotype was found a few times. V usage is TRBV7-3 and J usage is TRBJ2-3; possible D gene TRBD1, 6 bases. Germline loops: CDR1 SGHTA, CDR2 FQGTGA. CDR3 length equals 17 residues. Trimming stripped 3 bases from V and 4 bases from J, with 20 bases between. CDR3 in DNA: TGTGCCAGCAGCTTGGGGACCAGGGGATTAGGACCAGATACGCAGTATTTT. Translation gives CASSLGTRGLGPDTQYF.

The CDR3 reads CSASPHRESPLHF. The CDR3 coding sequence is TGCAGTGCCTCCCCCCACAGGGAATCACCCCTCCACTTT. The rearrangement uses TRBV20-1 and TRBJ1-6; TRBD1 is a possible D gene (6 bases). V was cut by 6 bases and J by 10 bases, with 16 bases left in between. Germline loops: CDR1 DFQATT, CDR2 SNEGSKA (reference sequence). The CDR3 covers 13 residues.